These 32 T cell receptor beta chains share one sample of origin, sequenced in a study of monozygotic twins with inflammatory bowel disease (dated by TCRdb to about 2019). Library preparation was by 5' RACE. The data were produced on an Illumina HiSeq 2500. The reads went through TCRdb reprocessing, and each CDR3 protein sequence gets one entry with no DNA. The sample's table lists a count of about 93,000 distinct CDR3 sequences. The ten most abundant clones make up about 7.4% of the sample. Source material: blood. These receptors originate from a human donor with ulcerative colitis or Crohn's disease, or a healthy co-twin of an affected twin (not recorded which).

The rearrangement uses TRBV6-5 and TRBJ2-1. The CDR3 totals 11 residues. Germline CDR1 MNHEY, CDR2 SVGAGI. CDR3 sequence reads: CASSYWDEQFF.

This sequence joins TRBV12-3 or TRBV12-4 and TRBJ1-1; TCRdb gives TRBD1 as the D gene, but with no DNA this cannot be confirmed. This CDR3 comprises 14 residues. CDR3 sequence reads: CASRGQGARTEAFF.

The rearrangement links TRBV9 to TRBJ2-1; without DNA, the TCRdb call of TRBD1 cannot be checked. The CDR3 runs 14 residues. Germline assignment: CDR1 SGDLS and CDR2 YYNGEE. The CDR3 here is CASSVASRGNEQFF.

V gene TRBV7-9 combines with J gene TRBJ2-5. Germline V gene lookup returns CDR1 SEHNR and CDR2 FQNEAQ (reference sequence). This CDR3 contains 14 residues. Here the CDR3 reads CASSLDGHQETQYF.

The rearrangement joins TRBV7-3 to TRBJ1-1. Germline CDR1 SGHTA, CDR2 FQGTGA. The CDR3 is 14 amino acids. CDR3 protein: CASSLRGDEGEAFF. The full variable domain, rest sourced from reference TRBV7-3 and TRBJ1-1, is GAGVSQTPSNKVTEKGKYVELRCDPISGHTALYWYRQSLGQGPEFLIYFQGTGAADDSGLPNDRFFAVRPEGSVSTLKIQRTERGDSAVYLCASSLRGDEGEAFFGQGTRLTVV.

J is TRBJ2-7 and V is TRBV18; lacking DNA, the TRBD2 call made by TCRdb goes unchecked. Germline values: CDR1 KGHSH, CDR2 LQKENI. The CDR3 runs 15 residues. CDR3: CASSPQLAEPYEQYF.

CDR3 residues: CASSLVWETQYF. This chain connects TRBV11-2 to TRBJ2-5. CDR3 size: 12 residues. Germline CDR1 SGHAT, CDR2 FQNNGV.

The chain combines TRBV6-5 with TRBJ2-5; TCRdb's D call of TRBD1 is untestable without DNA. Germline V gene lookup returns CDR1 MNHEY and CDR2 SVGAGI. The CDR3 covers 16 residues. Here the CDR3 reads CASSYAVAGAQETQYF.

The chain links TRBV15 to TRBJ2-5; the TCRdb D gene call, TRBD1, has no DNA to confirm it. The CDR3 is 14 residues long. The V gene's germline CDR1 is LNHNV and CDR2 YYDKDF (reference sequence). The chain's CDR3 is CATRPQGARETQYF.

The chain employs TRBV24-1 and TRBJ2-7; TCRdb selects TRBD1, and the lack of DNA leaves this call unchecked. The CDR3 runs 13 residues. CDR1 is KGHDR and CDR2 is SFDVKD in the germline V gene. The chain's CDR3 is CATSDTGTGEQYF.

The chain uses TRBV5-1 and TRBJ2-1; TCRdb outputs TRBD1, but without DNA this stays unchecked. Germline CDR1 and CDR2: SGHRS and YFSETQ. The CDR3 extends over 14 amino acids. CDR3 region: CASSPLQGYNEQFF.

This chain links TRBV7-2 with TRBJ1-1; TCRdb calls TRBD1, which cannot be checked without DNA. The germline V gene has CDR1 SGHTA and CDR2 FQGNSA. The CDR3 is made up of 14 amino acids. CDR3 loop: CASRDPGWDTEAFF.

The CDR3 reads CASSVEGGGPQETQYF. The V gene is TRBV9, the J gene TRBJ2-5; the D gene TCRdb calls, TRBD1, cannot be checked with no DNA. Per germline, CDR1 SGDLS and CDR2 YYNGEE. CDR3 length equals 16 residues.

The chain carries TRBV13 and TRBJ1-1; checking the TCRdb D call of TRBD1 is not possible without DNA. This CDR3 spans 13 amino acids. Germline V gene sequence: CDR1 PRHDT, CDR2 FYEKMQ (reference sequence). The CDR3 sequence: CASTRGANTEAFF.

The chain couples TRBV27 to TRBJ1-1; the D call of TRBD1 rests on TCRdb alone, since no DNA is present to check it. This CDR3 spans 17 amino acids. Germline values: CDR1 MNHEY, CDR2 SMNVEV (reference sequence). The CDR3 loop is CASALGGAGPGVTEAFF.

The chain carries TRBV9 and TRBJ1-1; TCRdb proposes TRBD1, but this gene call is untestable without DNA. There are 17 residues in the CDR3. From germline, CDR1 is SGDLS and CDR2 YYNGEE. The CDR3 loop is CASSVDRAGPGGTEAFF.

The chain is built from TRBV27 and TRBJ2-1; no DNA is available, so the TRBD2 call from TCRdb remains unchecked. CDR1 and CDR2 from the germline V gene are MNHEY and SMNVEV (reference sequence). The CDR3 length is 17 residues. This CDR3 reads CASSLLAGGPSYNEQFF.

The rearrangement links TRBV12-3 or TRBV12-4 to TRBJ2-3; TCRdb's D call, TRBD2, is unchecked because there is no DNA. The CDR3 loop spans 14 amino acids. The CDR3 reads CASQADSPTDTQYF.

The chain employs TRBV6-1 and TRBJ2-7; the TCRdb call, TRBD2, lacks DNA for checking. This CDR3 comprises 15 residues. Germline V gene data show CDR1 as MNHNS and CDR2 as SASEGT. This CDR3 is CASGTSGGLTYEQYF.

CDR3 loop: CSARDQRRNTIYF. The V call is TRBV20-1, the J call TRBJ1-3. Germline CDR1 is DFQATT and CDR2 is SNEGSKA (reference sequence). CDR3 length: 13 residues.

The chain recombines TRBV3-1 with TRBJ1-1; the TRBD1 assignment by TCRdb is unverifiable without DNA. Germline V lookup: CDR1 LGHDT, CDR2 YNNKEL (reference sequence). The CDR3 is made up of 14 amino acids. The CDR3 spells CASSPGQGRTEAFF.

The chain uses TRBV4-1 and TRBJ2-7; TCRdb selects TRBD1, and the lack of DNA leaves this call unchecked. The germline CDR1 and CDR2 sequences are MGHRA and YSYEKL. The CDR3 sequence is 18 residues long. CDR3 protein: CASSQGAARESKAYEQYF.

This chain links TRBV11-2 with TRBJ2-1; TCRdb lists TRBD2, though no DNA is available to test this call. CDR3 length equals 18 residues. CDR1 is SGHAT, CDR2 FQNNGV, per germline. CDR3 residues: CASSPPGAGLRSYNEQFF.

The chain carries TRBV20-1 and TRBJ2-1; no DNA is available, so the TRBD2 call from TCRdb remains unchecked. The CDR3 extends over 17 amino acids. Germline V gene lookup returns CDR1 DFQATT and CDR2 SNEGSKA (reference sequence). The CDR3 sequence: CSARMGLLAGGADEQFF.

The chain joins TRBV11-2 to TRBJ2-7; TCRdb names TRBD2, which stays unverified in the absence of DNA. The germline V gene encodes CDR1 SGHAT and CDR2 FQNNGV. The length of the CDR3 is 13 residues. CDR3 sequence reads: CASSSPGTYEQYF.

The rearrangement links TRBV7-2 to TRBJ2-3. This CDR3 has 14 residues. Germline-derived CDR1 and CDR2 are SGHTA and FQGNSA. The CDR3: CASSSGPHTDTQYF.

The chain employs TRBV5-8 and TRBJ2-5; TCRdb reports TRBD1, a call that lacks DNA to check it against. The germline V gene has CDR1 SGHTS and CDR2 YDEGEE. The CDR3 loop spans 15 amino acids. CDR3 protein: CASSPGQAQEETQYF.

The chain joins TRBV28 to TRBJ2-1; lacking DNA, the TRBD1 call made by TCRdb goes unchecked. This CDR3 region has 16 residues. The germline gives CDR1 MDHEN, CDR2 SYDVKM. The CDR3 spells CASSLTLRGRFQEQFF.

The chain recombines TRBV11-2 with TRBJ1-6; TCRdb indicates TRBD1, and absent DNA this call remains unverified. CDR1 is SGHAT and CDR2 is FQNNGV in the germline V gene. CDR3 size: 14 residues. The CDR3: CASSLGGSNSPLHF.

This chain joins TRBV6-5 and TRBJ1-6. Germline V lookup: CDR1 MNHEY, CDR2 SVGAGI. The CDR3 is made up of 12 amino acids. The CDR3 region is CASSYSHSPLHF.

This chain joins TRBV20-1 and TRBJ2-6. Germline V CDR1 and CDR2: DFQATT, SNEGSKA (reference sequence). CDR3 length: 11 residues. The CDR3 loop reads CSASGANVLTF.

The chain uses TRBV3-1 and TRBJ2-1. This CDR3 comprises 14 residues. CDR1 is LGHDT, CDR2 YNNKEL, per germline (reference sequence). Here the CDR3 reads CASSQVDHYNEQFF.